Listed below are T cell receptor beta chains from one sample, sequenced in a study of Ad26.COV2.S vaccination and SARS-CoV-2 variants. The protocol was immunoSEQ multiplex PCR, while the TCRdb copy is restricted to in-frame clones and leaves out a portion. Of about 180,000 clones in the sample, 70% to 90% were seen once. Sequenced material: peripheral blood, taken after recovery from COVID-19. These receptors all come from a human donor who had recovered from COVID-19. Both conserved end residues are part of each CDR3.

j_gene	v_gene	CDR3aa
TRBJ2-4	TRBV23-1	CASSQESRPGWTTGAKNIQYF
TRBJ1-1	TRBV28	CASSLRRGQYEAFF
TRBJ2-7	TRBV4-2	CASSQEMGRGQYF
TRBJ2-5	TRBV29-1	CSVEEDMGTQYF
TRBJ2-7	TRBV11-2	CASSLEEPVYYEQYF
TRBJ2-3	TRBV5-1	CASSLRGGGASTDTQYF
TRBJ2-1	TRBV9	CASSQGSYNEQFF
TRBJ1-1	TRBV29-1	CSVEDRHLEAFF
TRBJ2-3	TRBV19	CASTAASGWDTDTQYF
TRBJ1-5	TRBV12-5	CASGPDGINQPQHF
TRBJ2-3	TRBV10-3	CAISYEGSDTQYF
TRBJ2-7	TRBV6-5	CASSSWSYEQYF
TRBJ1-2	TRBV6-4	CASSDHWTGGANYGYTF
TRBJ2-7	TRBV7-9	CASSPGTGYEQYF
TRBJ1-5	TRBV19	CASGRAIGNQPQHF
TRBJ2-5	TRBV7-2	CASSPGIRETQYF
TRBJ1-6	TRBV5-1	CASSMGQGYNSPLHF
TRBJ2-3	TRBV7-9	CASSLGGRDQDTQYF
TRBJ2-2	TRBV11-3	CASSSGTAITGELFF
TRBJ1-2	TRBV5-1	CASSLDRDHGYTF
TRBJ2-1	TRBV28	CASRGYRDRVRDEQFF
TRBJ1-6	TRBV3-1/TRBV3-2	CASSQKGVGAPLHF
TRBJ1-2	TRBV2	CASSEATRAYGYTF
TRBJ2-1	TRBV5-6	CASSSGLDNNEQFF
TRBJ2-5	TRBV5-1	CASSLDAGGVQETQYF
TRBJ2-3	TRBV2	CASSDPGGTDTQYF
TRBJ2-3	TRBV4-1	CASSRKGGSGTSTDTQYF
TRBJ2-1	TRBV4-2	CASSQDQRGTYNEQFF
TRBJ2-2	TRBV20-1	CSASGGAGELFF
TRBJ1-5	TRBV6-5	CASRRTGGVNQPQHF
TRBJ2-7	TRBV7-2	CASSGSGTPYEQYF
TRBJ1-2	TRBV6-2/TRBV6-3	CASSRQGIDGYTF
TRBJ1-5	TRBV28	CASSRDRVDQPQHF
TRBJ2-1	TRBV7-3	CASSLLREESSNEQFF
TRBJ2-2	TRBV7-3	CASSLTGPGELFF
TRBJ2-1	TRBV10-3	CAISGTVTGQNDYNEQFF
TRBJ2-7	TRBV7-9	CASSLWGGQGGNEQYF
TRBJ1-5	TRBV5-1	CASSPGTPSGQPQHF
TRBJ1-2	TRBV6-5	CASSPQDSYGYTF
TRBJ1-5	TRBV4-2	CASSPSDRTSNQPQHF
TRBJ1-2	TRBV6-5	CASKTSRDLYGYTF
TRBJ1-4	TRBV5-6	CASSLMDRGGKLFF
TRBJ1-3	TRBV6-5	CASSPTGGSGNTIYF
TRBJ1-5	TRBV28	CASSETVFQHF
TRBJ2-2	TRBV14	CASSPWTENTGELFF
TRBJ1-6	TRBV3-1/TRBV3-2	CASSQARAGSPLHF
TRBJ2-2	TRBV11-3	CASSLDRGGRELFF
TRBJ1-4	TRBV7-9	CASSPGQGDEKLFF
TRBJ2-5	TRBV10-3	CAISESIETQYF
TRBJ2-1	TRBV18	CASSPETGYNEQFF
TRBJ1-2	TRBV4-2	CASSQDWQGAMGYTF
TRBJ2-7	TRBV5-1	CASSAQEGREQYF
TRBJ2-7	TRBV3-1/TRBV3-2	CASSDARSGTVVREQYF
TRBJ2-7	TRBV5-5	CASSSAGLSYEQYF
TRBJ2-1	TRBV20-1	CSARGNNEQFF
TRBJ1-3	TRBV5-4	CASSPETGNTIYF
TRBJ2-2	TRBV21-1	CASRKREKKSPRVTGELFF
TRBJ1-6	TRBV9	CASSVAEGLSPLHF
TRBJ2-1	TRBV19	CASSIGGMPYNEQFF
TRBJ2-1	TRBV6-5	CASSYGSSIVVNEQFF